The 13 T cell receptor beta chains below come from one sample, sequenced in a study of shared clonotypes between healthy human individuals. Measured with immunoSEQ multiplex PCR; TCRdb has only the in-frame clones, and not every one. The table includes fewer than 1 million clones, 95% to 97% detected once. Naive CD8 populations comprised CD45RO-negative cells positively selected for CCR7, excluding terminally differentiated effector memory CD45RA+ cells. Sequenced material: naive CD8+ T cells sorted from blood. These receptors all come from a man aged 25 to 40 in good health.

The rearrangement joins TRBV13 to TRBJ1-1; D is possibly TRBD1 (5 bases). V was trimmed by 7 bases and J by 9 bases, leaving 15 bases between them. CDR1 and CDR2 from the germline V gene are PRHDT and FYEKMQ (reference sequence). The CDR3 totals 12 residues. The CDR3 DNA is TGTGCCAGCACCGACCGAGGGGATCAAGCTTTCTTT. Translation: CASTDRGDQAFF.

CDR3 nucleotide sequence: TGCAGCGTGGAGAAACGGGGCTCCCTGGGCAATGAGCAGTTCTTC. Its protein product is CSVEKRGSLGNEQFF. The V call is TRBV29-1, the J call TRBJ2-1; D might be TRBD1 or TRBD2, each matching 5 bases. Trimming shortened V by 6 bases and J by 6 bases, and 21 bases separated the two germline ends. Germline lookup yields CDR1 SQVTM and CDR2 ANQGSEA. The CDR3 sequence is 15 residues long.

The V gene is TRBV2, the J gene TRBJ2-5, with D possibly being TRBD1 (6 bases). V lost 9 bases, J lost 1 base, and 9 bases lay in between. In germline, CDR1 is SNHLY, CDR2 FYNNEI. The CDR3 is 12 amino acids. The CDR3 loop is CARQGSQETQYF. The CDR3 DNA reads as TGTGCCAGACAGGGCAGCCAAGAGACCCAGTACTTC.

The J gene is TRBJ2-7, the V gene TRBV7-9, with D tentatively TRBD1 (6 bases). V was pared by 8 bases and J by 4 bases, with 12 bases between. The CDR3 totals 12 residues. Per the germline V gene, CDR1 is SEHNR and CDR2 is FQNEAQ (reference sequence). The CDR3, as DNA: TGTGCCAGCGGTCAGGGGTGGTACGAGCAGTACTTC. Its translation is CASGQGWYEQYF.

The chain carries TRBV5-8 and TRBJ2-1, with 11 bases that match TRBD2. This CDR3 contains 15 residues. Germline V gene lookup returns CDR1 SGHTS and CDR2 YDEGEE. The V segment lost 3 bases and the J segment 4 bases; nucleotides outside the gene matches: 3. The CDR3 nucleotides are TGTGCCAGCAGCTGGGGACTAGCGGAGTACAATGAGCAGTTCTTC. It yields the protein CASSWGLAEYNEQFF.

V is TRBV7-9 and J is TRBJ2-7, with D uncertain. The germline V gene has CDR1 SEHNR and CDR2 FQNEAQ (reference sequence). The CDR3 covers 14 residues. Trimming cost V 4 bases and J 7 bases, with 17 bases left between them. The CDR3 sequence: CASSSPAENWEQYF. CDR3 in DNA: TGTGCCAGCAGCTCACCCGCGGAGAATTGGGAGCAGTACTTC. The variable domain in full, completed from reference TRBV7-9 and TRBJ2-7, reads DTGVSQNPRHKITKRGQNVTFRCDPISEHNRLYWYRQTLGQGPEFLTYFQNEAQLEKSRLLSDRFSAERPKGSFSTLEIQRTEQGDSAMYLCASSSPAENWEQYFGPGTRLTVT.

J is TRBJ1-3 and V is TRBV4-1; D possibly corresponds to TRBD1 (6 bases). The CDR3 has 14 amino acids. Per the germline V gene, CDR1 is MGHRA and CDR2 is YSYEKL. Trimming took off 4 bases at V and 2 bases at J, with 9 bases between the two ends. In DNA, the CDR3 is TGCGCCAGCAGCCTGGGGACACCTGGAAACACCATATATTTT. This gives the protein CASSLGTPGNTIYF.

V gene TRBV5-1 combines with J gene TRBJ2-1; 9 nucleotides align to TRBD1. With 4 bases clipped from V and 8 bases from J, the junction kept 10 bases outside the gene matches. Germline CDR1 reads SGHRS; CDR2 reads YFSETQ. The CDR3 runs 15 residues. The CDR3 DNA reads as TGCGCCAGCAGCACCGGGACAGGGACGTGGCATGAGCAGTTCTTC. Amino acid sequence: CASSTGTGTWHEQFF. The variable domain in full, with the rest retrieved from reference TRBV5-1 and TRBJ2-1, is KAGVTQTPRYLIKTRGQQVTLSCSPISGHRSVSWYQQTPGQGLQFLFEYFSETQRNKGNFPGRFSGRQFSNSRSEMNVSTLELGDSALYLCASSTGTGTWHEQFFGPGTRLTVL.

This clone has just one count. The same CDR3 is also encoded by other DNA sequences in this sample. The V and J genes are TRBV29-1 and TRBJ2-7; a weak D match, TRBD2 (6 bases). CDR1 SQVTM and CDR2 ANQGSEA come from the germline V gene. The CDR3 totals 13 residues. With 7 bases removed from V and 0 bases from J, the gap between germline ends came to 13 bases. The CDR3 here is CSAGTGLSYEQYF. The CDR3 DNA sequence: TGCAGCGCCGGGACTGGTCTCTCCTACGAGCAGTACTTC.

This chain joins TRBV5-4 and TRBJ2-2; D might be TRBD2 (6 bases). The CDR3 loop spans 16 amino acids. The V gene lost 4 bases and the J gene lost 2 bases, with 15 bases spanning the gap. Germline CDR1 reads SGHNT; CDR2 reads YYREEE (reference sequence). CDR3 residues: CASSPGLASNTGELFF. The CDR3 bases are TGTGCCAGCAGCCCGGGGCTAGCGTCCAACACCGGGGAGCTGTTTTTT.

The chain joins TRBV5-6 to TRBJ1-5; TRBD1 matches at 10 bases. The germline V gene has CDR1 SGHDT and CDR2 YYEEEE. There are 16 residues in the CDR3. The trim removed 2 bases at V and 3 bases at J, leaving 5 bases unmatched. CDR3 loop: CASSLTGTGANQPQHF. Written as DNA, the CDR3 is TGTGCCAGCAGCTTAACCGGGACAGGGGCCAATCAGCCCCAGCATTTT.

The chain uses TRBV2 and TRBJ1-1, with TRBD1 as a possible D gene (6 bases). Germline V gene data show CDR1 as SNHLY and CDR2 as FYNNEI. This CDR3 has 13 residues. Trimming removed 6 bases from V and 0 bases from J, with 8 bases in between. The CDR3 DNA is TGTGCCAGCAGCACAGGGTTGAACACTGAAGCTTTCTTT. Its translation: CASSTGLNTEAFF. The variable domain in full, completed from reference TRBV2 and TRBJ1-1, reads EPEVTQTPSHQVTQMGQEVILRCVPISNHLYFYWYRQILGQKVEFLVSFYNNEISEKSEIFDDQFSVERPDGSNFTLKIRSTKLEDSAMYFCASSTGLNTEAFFGQGTRLTVV.

The chain links TRBV6-5 to TRBJ2-1; D not certain. The CDR3 loop spans 14 amino acids. Deletions cut 8 bases from V and 4 bases from J, with 15 bases between. Germline V gene data show CDR1 as MNHEY and CDR2 as SVGAGI. The CDR3 DNA follows: TGTGCCAGCGCGAGTGGCCCTTCTTACAATGAGCAGTTCTTC. It yields the protein CASASGPSYNEQFF.